The clone carrying this TCR beta chain was observed a handful of times. The antigen remains unidentified. The germline CDR1 and CDR2 sequences are LNHDA and SQIVND (reference sequence). Trimming left V 4 bases short and J 0 bases short, with 15 bases between. The CDR3 runs to 16 residues. The data originate from a study of STAT5B mutations in CD4+ large granular lymphocyte leukemia. Whole-study context: The CDR3 'QG' motif was associated with a particular HLA allele among healthy donors.

This was a survey-level run. Profiled with immunoSEQ multiplex PCR; TCRdb holds only in-frame clones, not every one. The repertoire consists of about 35,000 clones, with approximately 67% occurring once and the leading ten covering around 1.7%. Overall study results and limits: Compared with healthy controls (2/35), patient top clones favored TRBV06 (8/27). Patient CD4-sorted repertoires stayed more clonal than healthy ones after leukemic-clone removal.

The chain links TRBV19 to TRBJ1-1, with TRBD1 as a possible D gene (5 bases). The receptor comes from a human donor in good health. The source material was CD4+ T cells from blood buffy coats. CDR3 protein: CASSKPTGVLNTEAFF. CDR3 coding DNA: TGTGCCAGTAGTAAGCCGACGGGGGTTCTGAACACTGAAGCTTTCTTT.